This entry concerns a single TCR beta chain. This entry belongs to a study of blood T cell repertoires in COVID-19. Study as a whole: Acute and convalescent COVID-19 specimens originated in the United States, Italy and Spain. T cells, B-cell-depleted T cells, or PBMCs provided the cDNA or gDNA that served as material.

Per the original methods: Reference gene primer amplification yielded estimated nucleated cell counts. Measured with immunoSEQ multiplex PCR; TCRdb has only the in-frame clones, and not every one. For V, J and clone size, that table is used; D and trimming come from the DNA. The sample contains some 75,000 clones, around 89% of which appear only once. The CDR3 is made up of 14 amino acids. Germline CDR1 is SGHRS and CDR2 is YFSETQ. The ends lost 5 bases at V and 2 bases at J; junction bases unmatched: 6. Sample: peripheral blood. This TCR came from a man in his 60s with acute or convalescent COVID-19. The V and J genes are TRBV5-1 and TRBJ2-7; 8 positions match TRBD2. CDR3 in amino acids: CASRGGGPPYEQYF. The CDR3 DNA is TGCGCCAGCAGAGGCGGGGGGCCTCCCTACGAGCAGTACTTC.